One sample yielded the 23 T cell receptor beta chains listed below, sequenced in a study of shared T cell receptors in the human thymus. TCRdb keeps only in-frame clones here, not all; method: immunoSEQ multiplex PCR. The sample lists 450,000 to 650,000 clones, around 78% occurring once. The same sample was also used in a study of human thymus T cells.

The sequenced sample was thymocytes. The receptors stem from a boy under two years old with a congenital heart defect.

The gene calls are TRBV11-3 and TRBJ2-7; 11 bases map to TRBD1. The CDR3 is made up of 15 amino acids. The V gene's germline CDR1 is SGHNT and CDR2 YENEEA. The V and J ends lost 5 bases and 4 bases, in that order; junction bases with no gene match: 7. The CDR3 reads CASSPRDRGCYEQYF. The DNA of the CDR3 is TGTGCCAGCAGCCCAAGGGACAGGGGGTGTTACGAGCAGTACTTC. The entire variable domain, with the rest obtained from reference TRBV11-3 and TRBJ2-7, is as follows: EAGVVQSPRYKIIEKKQPVAFWCNPISGHNTLYWYLQNLGQGPELLIRYENEEAVDDSQLPKDRFSAERLKGVDSTLKIQPAELGDSAVYLCASSPRDRGCYEQYFGPGTRLTVT.

The chain recombines TRBV27 with TRBJ2-1, with a weak D call TRBD1 (5 bases). Trimming took 2 bases from V and 1 from J, leaving 12 bases between them. This CDR3 spans 16 amino acids. Germline CDR1 reads MNHEY; CDR2 reads SMNVEV (reference sequence). The chain's CDR3 is CASSLRGTASYNEQFF. CDR3 sequence (DNA): TGTGCCAGCAGTTTAAGGGGTACAGCTTCCTACAATGAGCAGTTCTTC.

In DNA, the CDR3 is TGTGCCAGCAGCCAACAGGGACCACACTCTGGAAACACCATATATTTT. It encodes CASSQQGPHSGNTIYF. The rearrangement joins TRBV5-6 to TRBJ1-3; perhaps TRBD1 as D (6 bases). Trimming removed 4 bases at V and 0 bases at J, with 14 bases between. This CDR3 spans 16 amino acids. From germline, CDR1 is SGHDT and CDR2 YYEEEE.

The gene calls are TRBV7-9 and TRBJ2-3; 12 bases are a match to TRBD2. Trimming took 3 bases from V and 3 from J; bases not matched to a gene: 4. This CDR3 has 16 amino acids. The V gene's germline CDR1 is SEHNR and CDR2 FQNEAQ (reference sequence). Here the CDR3 DNA reads TGTGCCAGCAGCTTCTGGACTAGCGGGAAAACAGATACGCAGTATTTT. This gives the protein CASSFWTSGKTDTQYF.

This clone has just a few counts. The V gene is TRBV5-1, the J gene TRBJ2-5; 12 positions agree with TRBD1. The J segment lost 5 bases and the V segment lost 0 bases, leaving 8 bases of the junction unmatched. The CDR3 loop spans 17 amino acids. Germline V gene sequence: CDR1 SGHRS, CDR2 YFSETQ. The CDR3 region is CASSLEGTGGARETQYF. CDR3 bases: TGCGCCAGCAGCTTGGAAGGGACAGGGGGCGCAAGGGAGACCCAGTACTTC.

V usage is TRBV27 and J usage is TRBJ1-3, with D possibly TRBD1 on 5 matching bases. Trimming removed 4 bases from V and 2 bases from J, with 15 bases in between. Germline V gives CDR1 MNHEY, CDR2 SMNVEV (reference sequence). The CDR3 has 16 residues. The CDR3 sequence: CASSSRRGDPGNTIYF. Written as DNA, the CDR3 is TGTGCCAGCAGTTCCCGTAGGGGTGACCCTGGAAACACCATATATTTT.

This sequence joins TRBV2 and TRBJ1-3; 7 bases line up with TRBD1. This CDR3 spans 17 amino acids. The junction had 13 bases not matched to a gene; V was cut back by 8 bases and J by 0 bases. Germline V gene sequence: CDR1 SNHLY, CDR2 FYNNEI. The CDR3 bases are TGTGCCAGCGACCTCTTTCAGGGGGACCTCTCTGGAAACACCATATATTTT. As protein: CASDLFQGDLSGNTIYF.

This clone was counted between two and nine times. No conserved phenylalanine or tryptophan ends this CDR3, so it is likely a read error. No DNA is shown, since the ends of the CDR3 on it are uncertain; the CDR3 is the one TCRdb lists. J is TRBJ1-1 and V is TRBV6-1; the table assigns TRBD1, which was not confirmed against the DNA. The CDR3 spans 11 residues, counting both ends. The V gene's germline CDR1 is MNHNS and CDR2 SASEGT. CDR3 in amino acids: CASSEGGQGTR.

This clone was seen only a few times. The chain links TRBV14 to TRBJ2-7; 14 bases fit TRBD2. Trimming at V came to 4 bases and at J to 3 bases, leaving 2 bases not matched to a gene. This CDR3 has 15 residues. Per germline, CDR1 SGHDN and CDR2 FVKESK. The CDR3 region has the DNA TGTGCCAGCAGCCGAGGACTAGCGGGGGGCTACGAGCAGTACTTC. Encoded protein: CASSRGLAGGYEQYF.

V and J are TRBV25-1 and TRBJ2-1; a possible D gene is TRBD2 (5 bases). This CDR3 has 17 amino acids. CDR1 is MGHDK, CDR2 SYGVNS, per germline. Between the trimmed V and J ends, which lost 3 bases and 5 bases, there was a span of 20 bases. Written as DNA, the CDR3 is TGTGCCAGCAGTGATGGGAGAGGGCGGGTATGCGACAATGAGCAGTTCTTC. It codes for CASSDGRGRVCDNEQFF.

The J gene is TRBJ2-5, the V gene TRBV7-9, with a weak D call TRBD1 (7 bases). The CDR3 has 12 amino acids. Germline loops: CDR1 SEHNR, CDR2 FQNEAQ (reference sequence). Trimming stripped 7 bases from V and 5 bases from J, with 11 bases between. The CDR3 loop reads CASTPGGETQYF. The DNA of the CDR3 is TGTGCCAGCACACCAGGGGGGGAGACCCAGTACTTC.

Here the CDR3 reads CASSPGLAGGISSKRTQYF. In nucleotides, the CDR3 is TGCGCCAGCAGCCCAGGACTAGCGGGAGGGATATCCTCCAAGAGAACCCAGTACTTC. This sequence joins TRBV5-1 and TRBJ2-5; 15 bases agree with TRBD2. V lost 4 bases to trimming and J lost 8 bases; unmatched junction nucleotides: 18. This CDR3 contains 19 residues. Germline CDR1 SGHRS, CDR2 YFSETQ.

The chain carries TRBV28 and TRBJ2-3; the D gene is possibly TRBD1 (7 bases). Per germline, CDR1 MDHEN and CDR2 SYDVKM. The CDR3 runs to 14 residues. Between the trimmed V and J ends, which lost 5 bases and 5 bases, there was a span of 14 bases. CDR3 in DNA: TGTGCCAGCAGTGCTCGACAGGGAGGAGATACGCAGTATTTT. The encoded protein is CASSARQGGDTQYF. Full variable domain (missing parts from reference TRBV28 and TRBJ2-3): DVKVTQSSRYLVKRTGEKVFLECVQDMDHENMFWYRQDPGLGLRLIYFSYDVKMKEKGDIPEGYSVSREKKERFSLILESASTNQTSMYLCASSARQGGDTQYFGPGTRLTVL.

V usage is TRBV5-1 and J usage is TRBJ1-1; 8 bases map to TRBD1. In germline, CDR1 is SGHRS, CDR2 YFSETQ. This CDR3 comprises 15 residues. V shed 4 bases and J 4 bases; nucleotides not matched to a gene: 9. The DNA for the CDR3 is TGCGCCAGCAGCACCACCGGGACAGGTGCCACTGAAGCTTTCTTT. Translation gives CASSTTGTGATEAFF. The full variable domain, in which reference TRBV5-1 and TRBJ1-1 provide the parts outside the CDR3, is KAGVTQTPRYLIKTRGQQVTLSCSPISGHRSVSWYQQTPGQGLQFLFEYFSETQRNKGNFPGRFSGRQFSNSRSEMNVSTLELGDSALYLCASSTTGTGATEAFFGQGTRLTVV.

The rearrangement joins TRBV27 to TRBJ2-3; 11 bases align to TRBD2. Per germline, CDR1 MNHEY and CDR2 SMNVEV (reference sequence). The CDR3 extends over 16 amino acids. After removal of 4 bases from V and 5 bases from J, the junction contained 8 bases not matched to a gene. CDR3 sequence (DNA): TGTGCCAGCAGTTCCTTAGCGGGAGGGGAGGAAGATACGCAGTATTTT. Translating gives CASSSLAGGEEDTQYF.

This clone was seen a few times. CDR3 DNA: TGTGCCAGCAGTTTACGGCGGCACTCTGGGGCCAACGTCCTGACTTTC. Protein: CASSLRRHSGANVLTF. This chain joins TRBV27 and TRBJ2-6; no clear D. Germline loops: CDR1 MNHEY, CDR2 SMNVEV (reference sequence). The V and J ends lost 2 bases and 0 bases respectively, with 8 bases between them. The CDR3 extends over 16 amino acids.

In this sample, this clone turned up a few times. This chain joins TRBV19 and TRBJ2-5; D remains ambiguous. V was pared by 6 bases and J by 5 bases, with 22 bases between. Per germline, CDR1 LNHDA and CDR2 SQIVND (reference sequence). The CDR3 is 16 amino acids. The CDR3 DNA follows: TGTGCCAGTAGGAAGAGTACGGGTTCTTTTGGGGAGACCCAGTACTTC. Its protein product is CASRKSTGSFGETQYF.

This chain uses TRBV21-1 with TRBJ2-7; no DNA check was done on the table's D call, TRBD1. TRBV21-1 is listed as a pseudogene. The CDR3 runs to 17 residues. The CDR3 DNA follows: TGTGCCAGCAGCAAAGTAAGGAACAGGTTAACCGCCTACGAGCAGTACTTC. Encoded protein: CASSKVRNRLTAYEQYF.

V and J are TRBV30 and TRBJ1-4; the D gene is possibly TRBD1 (6 bases). This CDR3 region has 15 residues. Germline V gene data show CDR1 as GTSNPN and CDR2 as SVGIG (reference sequence). Trimming cost V 1 base and J 8 bases, with 17 bases left between them. For the CDR3, the DNA is TGTGCCTGGAGTGGAAAGGGACATAAGGAGGAAAAACTGTTTTTT. Translating it yields CAWSGKGHKEEKLFF.

V and J are TRBV27 and TRBJ1-1; no definite D call. CDR1 is MNHEY, CDR2 SMNVEV, per germline (reference sequence). The CDR3 length is 13 residues. V was clipped by 5 bases and J by 8 bases, with 15 bases between them. The CDR3 bases are TGTGCCAGCAGTCCCCACTCGGGAGGGGAAGCTTTCTTT. Its translation is CASSPHSGGEAFF.

The count of this clone is one. The chain links TRBV10-3 to TRBJ2-7, with 7 bases aligning to TRBD2. This CDR3 spans 13 amino acids. The germline V gene encodes CDR1 ENHRY and CDR2 SYGVKD. After removal of 10 bases from V and 1 base from J, the junction contained 7 bases not matched to a gene. The CDR3 protein is CATLTSASYEQYF. The DNA for the CDR3 is TGTGCCACCCTTACTAGCGCGTCCTACGAGCAGTACTTC.

The table lists this clone with a few counts. This rearrangement joins TRBV14 to TRBJ1-3, with D possibly TRBD1 on 5 matching bases. The ends were cut back, 4 bases at V and 7 bases at J, with 14 bases in the middle. CDR3 length: 14 amino acids. Germline CDR1 SGHDN, CDR2 FVKESK. The CDR3 protein is CASSPPAGSNTIYF. Here the CDR3 DNA reads TGTGCCAGCAGCCCCCCAGCAGGGTCCAACACCATATATTTT.

The CDR3 coding sequence is TGTGCCAGCAGTCCCCGGACAGGGCACTATGGCTACACCTTC. Translating gives CASSPRTGHYGYTF. The chain carries TRBV27 and TRBJ1-2, with 8 bases that match TRBD1. Unmatched junction bases numbered 5, after V lost 5 bases and J lost 3 bases. From germline, CDR1 is MNHEY and CDR2 SMNVEV (reference sequence). This CDR3 region has 14 residues.